In its sample, the clone carrying this TCR beta chain was seen a few times. What it recognizes is unknown. The data stem from a study of T-cell reconstitution after alpha-beta-depleted transplantation in children. It was with unique molecular identifiers that the TCRbeta library was prepared. TCRdb ran MiXCR on the PCR reads and lists one entry per CDR3 protein. The sample contains hundreds of thousands of distinct CDR3 sequences, under 25% of which appear only once. The CDR3 covers 15 residues. Germline V CDR1 and CDR2: DFQATT, SNEGSKA (reference sequence). Trimming cost V 0 bases and J 4 bases, with 12 bases left between them. General study points: Reportedly, only several hundred clones from non-depleted graft cells drove alpha-beta T-cell counts at about two months. Some patients' high day-60 TCRbeta diversity was traced to surviving recipient T cells and thymic progenitors. Hyperexpanded clones declined; after one year, newly produced T cells mostly supplied diversity.

The starting material was PBMCs, mostly from graft donor cells, obtained 360 days after TCRalphabeta/CD19-depleted stem cell transplant. The TCR originated in a boy under three years old who had a stem cell transplant for acute myeloid leukemia, so the T cells may come from the graft donor. This rearrangement joins TRBV20-1 to TRBJ2-2; D is perhaps TRBD1 or TRBD2 (5 bases each). CDR3 nucleotide sequence: TGCAGTGCTAGAGATTCTCACGGGGCCACCGGGGAGCTGTTTTTT. It encodes CSARDSHGATGELFF.